The subject of this entry is one TCR beta chain. The data belong to a study of shared clonotypes between healthy human individuals. The table came from immunoSEQ multiplex PCR; TCRdb's copy has only in-frame clones and leaves some out. The repertoire includes 2 million to 2.5 million clones, just under 95% of them detected once, and approximately 0.41% sits in the top ten. The V gene lost 6 bases and the J gene lost 0 bases, with 12 bases spanning the gap. Germline CDR1 is MNHNY and CDR2 is SVGAGI (reference sequence). The CDR3 is 14 amino acids. The clonotype originates from a man between 18 and 29 years old in good health. Some clones in this sample may be carry-over from other donors' samples. Material for sequencing was naive CD4+ T cells from PBMCs. Subset defined: CD45RA+ positively selected. The chain carries TRBV6-6 and TRBJ2-7; D perhaps matches TRBD1 (6 bases). The CDR3: CASSGTRSSYEQYF. In DNA, the CDR3 is TGTGCCAGCAGCGGGACAAGGAGCTCCTACGAGCAGTACTTC.